These 23 T cell receptor beta chains originate from one sample sequenced in a study of STAT5B mutations in CD4+ large granular lymphocyte leukemia. The repertoire was sequenced with immunoSEQ multiplex PCR; TCRdb's copy has only in-frame clones and lacks some. Seen here are about 38,000 clones, 70% to 80% observed once, and the top ten hold 0.55%. The sample taken for sequencing was CD4+ T cells from blood buffy coats. These receptor sequences come from a human donor in good health.

This chain connects TRBV9 to TRBJ2-5; 12 bases match TRBD1. The CDR3 sequence is 15 residues long. V was clipped by 4 bases and J by 5 bases; unmatched bases: 6. CDR1 and CDR2 from the germline V gene are SGDLS and YYNGEE. The CDR3 coding sequence is TGTGCCAGCAGCCTAGGGACAGGGGGCCGCGAGACCCAGTACTTC. Its translation is CASSLGTGGRETQYF.

This clone was seen just once. The genes are TRBV5-1 and TRBJ2-1; 9 nucleotides match TRBD2. CDR3 size: 17 residues. The junction had 10 bases not matched to a gene; V was cut back by 0 bases and J by 6 bases. Germline V gene data show CDR1 as SGHRS and CDR2 as YFSETQ. The CDR3 region is CASSLAKEAGGRNEQFF. CDR3 in DNA: TGCGCCAGCAGCTTGGCCAAGGAGGCGGGGGGGCGCAATGAGCAGTTCTTC.

The chain couples TRBV7-2 to TRBJ2-5; D is perhaps TRBD2 (6 bases). CDR1 and CDR2 (germline): SGHTA, FQGNSA. Trimming removed 2 bases at V and 1 base at J, with 11 bases between. CDR3 length equals 15 residues. CDR3 protein: CASSLNGGFQETQYF. For the CDR3, the DNA is TGTGCCAGCAGCTTAAACGGGGGATTCCAAGAGACCCAGTACTTC.

A few counts support this clone. The chain carries TRBV19 and TRBJ1-2; possible D gene TRBD1, 6 bases. The V gene's germline CDR1 is LNHDA and CDR2 SQIVND (reference sequence). V was shortened by 5 bases and J by 9 bases, with 19 bases between the two germline ends. The CDR3 length is 14 residues. The DNA of the CDR3 is TGTGCCAGTAGTCGCGGACAGCCCACAGTGCGCTACACCTTC. Protein sequence: CASSRGQPTVRYTF.

CDR3 protein: CASSNSGYQPQHF. The CDR3 region has the DNA TGTGCCAGCAGCAATTCGGGTTATCAGCCCCAGCATTTT. The J gene is TRBJ1-5, the V gene TRBV28; D is unresolved. V dropped 6 bases and J dropped 5 bases, with 11 bases sitting between them. The germline CDR1 and CDR2 sequences are MDHEN and SYDVKM. CDR3 length equals 13 residues.

V is TRBV11-2 and J is TRBJ2-5; D possibly corresponds to TRBD1 (7 bases). Trimming cost V 0 bases and J 11 bases, with 22 bases left between them. CDR3 length equals 16 residues. The V gene's germline CDR1 is SGHAT and CDR2 FQNNGV. The CDR3 sequence: CASSLDQGTVLAGQYF. The CDR3, as DNA: TGTGCCAGCAGCTTAGATCAAGGGACAGTTCTGGCGGGGCAGTACTTC.

The CDR3 DNA reads TGTGCCAGCGCAGGGACAGGGAACACCGGGGAGCTGTTTTTT. This translates into CASAGTGNTGELFF. The chain carries TRBV2 and TRBJ2-2; 8 nucleotides agree with TRBD1. The CDR3 has 14 residues. The V and J ends lost 8 bases and 1 base, in that order; junction bases with no gene match: 3. The germline CDR1 and CDR2 sequences are SNHLY and FYNNEI.

This clone was seen only a few times. This chain connects TRBV11-3 to TRBJ1-1, with D possibly TRBD1 on 6 matching bases. The CDR3 is 13 amino acids. Germline V lookup: CDR1 SGHNT, CDR2 YENEEA. V dropped 5 bases and J dropped 1 base, with 8 bases sitting between them. CDR3 sequence: CASSQGQNTEAFF. CDR3 nucleotide sequence: TGTGCCAGCAGCCAGGGACAGAACACTGAAGCTTTCTTT.

This clone appeared once. The V and J genes are TRBV18 and TRBJ1-2; 7 positions match TRBD1. Trimming cost V 1 base and J 7 bases; bases outside gene matches: 9. The CDR3 runs 15 residues. The germline V gene has CDR1 KGHSH and CDR2 LQKENI. The CDR3: CASSPQDRARSGYTF. The CDR3 nucleotides read TGTGCCAGCTCACCACAAGACAGGGCGCGTAGTGGCTACACCTTC.

The chain employs TRBV11-1 and TRBJ2-5; D not resolved. Per germline, CDR1 SGHAT and CDR2 FQDESV (reference sequence). Trimming took off 5 bases at V and 9 bases at J, with 19 bases between the two ends. The CDR3 extends over 14 amino acids. CDR3 protein: CASSPTGLLVAQYF. CDR3 DNA: TGTGCCAGCAGCCCCACCGGGCTATTGGTCGCCCAGTACTTC.

V gene TRBV4-2 combines with J gene TRBJ2-3, with 12 bases matching TRBD2. The trim removed 0 bases at V and 4 bases at J, leaving 8 bases unmatched. The CDR3 runs 18 residues. Looked up from germline, CDR1 is LGHNA and CDR2 is YNFKEQ. DNA of the CDR3: TGTGCCAGCAGCCAAGAGGGGCCTAGCGGGGGGGCCGCAGATACGCAGTATTTT. Translated, it gives CASSQEGPSGGAADTQYF.

This chain links TRBV7-2 with TRBJ2-3, with 8 bases that match TRBD2. Germline V lookup: CDR1 SGHTA, CDR2 FQGNSA. J was trimmed by 0 bases and V by 3 bases; bases with no gene match: 5. The CDR3 spans 16 residues. The chain's CDR3 is CASSFRRGGSTDTQYF. CDR3 coding DNA: TGTGCCAGCAGCTTCCGCCGGGGGGGGAGCACAGATACGCAGTATTTT.

The chain joins TRBV5-1 to TRBJ2-3, with 10 bases identical to TRBD2. After removal of 0 bases from V and 4 bases from J, the junction contained 2 bases not matched to a gene. In germline, CDR1 is SGHRS, CDR2 YFSETQ. This CDR3 spans 15 amino acids. CDR3 in DNA: TGCGCCAGCAGCTTGGTGCTAGCGGGAGCAGATACGCAGTATTTT. This encodes CASSLVLAGADTQYF.

The chain carries TRBV5-8 and TRBJ1-2; D is perhaps TRBD1 (5 bases). V lost 5 bases and J lost 1, with 12 bases in between. This CDR3 region has 14 residues. Germline V gene sequence: CDR1 SGHTS, CDR2 YDEGEE. In DNA, the CDR3 is TGTGCCAGCAGTCAGGGTGGGAGTAACTATGGCTACACCTTC. The encoded protein is CASSQGGSNYGYTF.

The J gene is TRBJ2-7, the V gene TRBV5-4, with 7 nucleotides matching TRBD1. Germline CDR1 reads SGHNT; CDR2 reads YYREEE (reference sequence). J gave up 4 bases and V 6 bases, and 19 bases lay outside the gene matches. This CDR3 spans 17 amino acids. The CDR3 DNA reads TGTGCCAGCACCTATACAGGGGCAGACGACGGACGGTACGAGCAGTACTTC. This gives the protein CASTYTGADDGRYEQYF.

This chain uses TRBV28 with TRBJ2-1, with a tentative D call TRBD1 (6 bases). From germline, CDR1 is MDHEN and CDR2 SYDVKM. There are 13 residues in the CDR3. V shed 6 bases and J shed 7 bases, with 13 bases lying between them. CDR3 in amino acids: CASSQTGYNEQFF. The CDR3 DNA reads as TGTGCCAGCAGCCAAACAGGGTATAATGAGCAGTTCTTC.

The chain joins TRBV7-9 to TRBJ1-4; D remains unclear. Germline V gives CDR1 SEHNR, CDR2 FQNEAQ (reference sequence). V was clipped by 7 bases and J by 8 bases, with 11 bases between them. The CDR3 sequence is 12 residues long. The CDR3 region is CASNGVGEKLFF. CDR3 sequence (DNA): TGTGCCAGCAACGGAGTTGGCGAAAAACTGTTTTTT.

The chain has TRBV5-1 and TRBJ2-7, with 7 nucleotides matching TRBD2. Germline lookup yields CDR1 SGHRS and CDR2 YFSETQ. The CDR3 has 17 residues. V lost 1 base, J lost 4 bases, and 14 bases stayed unmatched. In nucleotides, the CDR3 is TGCGCCAGCAGCTTGACCCCTAGCGGCCAGTCGAGTTACGAGCAGTACTTC. Translating gives CASSLTPSGQSSYEQYF.

The chain employs TRBV10-3 and TRBJ2-3; D gene uncertain. The germline V and J ends were trimmed by 4 bases and 3 bases, with 8 bases remaining between them. CDR3 length equals 13 residues. Looked up from germline, CDR1 is ENHRY and CDR2 is SYGVKD. CDR3 DNA: TGTGCCATCAGTGTGGCTGGTACAGATACGCAGTATTTT. Translated: CAISVAGTDTQYF.

The rearrangement joins TRBV27 to TRBJ1-4; the D is unclear. V lost 8 bases, J lost 5 bases, and 9 bases lay in between. Germline assignment: CDR1 MNHEY and CDR2 SMNVEV (reference sequence). The CDR3 sequence is 12 residues long. The CDR3 sequence is CASPSPNEKLFF. The DNA for the CDR3 is TGTGCCAGCCCCAGTCCAAATGAAAAACTGTTTTTT.

V is TRBV5-4 and J is TRBJ1-2; D is undetermined. The CDR3 loop spans 15 amino acids. V was shortened by 0 bases and J by 4 bases, with 13 bases between the two germline ends. Germline V gives CDR1 SGHNT, CDR2 YYREEE (reference sequence). DNA of the CDR3: TGTGCCAGCAGCTTGGCGGGCACCCGGGGCTATGGCTACACCTTC. Encoded protein: CASSLAGTRGYGYTF.

V usage is TRBV10-3 and J usage is TRBJ1-2, with 11 bases lining up with TRBD1. The J segment lost 8 bases and the V segment lost 3 bases, leaving 8 bases of the junction unmatched. CDR1 is ENHRY and CDR2 is SYGVKD in the germline V gene. The CDR3 covers 15 residues. This CDR3 reads CAISDGTGGSGGYTF. CDR3 sequence (DNA): TGTGCCATCAGTGACGGGACAGGGGGTAGTGGCGGCTACACCTTC.

The gene calls are TRBV2 and TRBJ2-3; the match to TRBD2 covers 9 bases. After removal of 8 bases from V and 3 bases from J, the junction contained 6 bases not matched to a gene. Germline assignment: CDR1 SNHLY and CDR2 FYNNEI. This CDR3 region has 14 residues. As DNA, the CDR3 is TGTGCCAGCCAGGTAGCGGGGGCAACAGATACGCAGTATTTT. Encoded protein: CASQVAGATDTQYF.